This T cell receptor (beta chain) emerged from a study of beta chain features in type 1 diabetes. Study overall: All samples together contributed about 100,000,000 sorted cells for examination. Study results and limitations: Shorter templates may be favored by PCR, equally so in patients and controls. Shorter TCRB CDR3s, moderately but significantly so, marked every one of the four CD4+ subsets in Type 1 diabetes patients.

This clone was counted between two and nine times. The antigen remains undetermined. V lost 5 bases, J lost 5 bases, and 7 bases lay in between. CDR1 is DFQATT, CDR2 SNEGSKA, per germline (reference sequence). The CDR3 is 11 amino acids. Of the isolated RNA, all was reverse transcribed, and so the sequenced material was expressed TCRB transcripts. Profiled with immunoSEQ multiplex PCR; TCRdb holds only in-frame clones, not every one. Counted here are about 260,000 clones, around 21% occurring once; the ten biggest clones make up around 0.03%. The sequencing input was naive CD4+ T cells from blood. This chain links TRBV20-1 with TRBJ2-1; D unclear. The clonotype was recovered from a woman in her forties with type 1 diabetes. This CDR3 is CSAYRDNEQFF. In DNA, the CDR3 is TGCAGTGCTTACCGGGACAATGAGCAGTTCTTC.